These 27 T cell receptor beta chains originate from one sample sequenced in a study of blood T cell repertoires in COVID-19. Method: immunoSEQ multiplex PCR; TCRdb's copy keeps in-frame clones and lacks some. Among 250,000 or so clones listed, 83% were seen once. What was sequenced was PBMCs or T cells enriched from blood (not recorded which). The receptor set was obtained from a woman in her 40s who had been exposed to COVID-19.

This rearrangement joins TRBV7-2 to TRBJ2-3; D uncertain. The CDR3 extends over 15 amino acids. CDR1 and CDR2 (germline): SGHTA, FQGNSA. V was trimmed by 4 bases and J by 2 bases, leaving 13 bases between them. The CDR3 DNA reads TGTGCCAGCAGCTCCCAGGTTTCCTACACAGATACGCAGTATTTT. Its translation is CASSSQVSYTDTQYF. Combining the CDR3 with reference TRBV7-2 and TRBJ2-3 gives the whole variable domain GAGVSQSPSNKVTEKGKDVELRCDPISGHTALYWYRQSLGQGLEFLIYFQGNSAPDKSGLPSDRFSAERTGGSVSTLTIQRTQQEDSAVYLCASSSQVSYTDTQYFGPGTRLTVL.

The chain has TRBV7-2 and TRBJ2-3; possibly TRBD2 for D (6 bases). From germline, CDR1 is SGHTA and CDR2 FQGNSA. Trimming removed 2 bases from V and 2 bases from J, with 14 bases in between. The CDR3 contains 16 residues. In DNA form, the CDR3 reads TGTGCCAGCAGCTTATTTCCCGGCGGGGCCACAGATACGCAGTATTTT. Translated: CASSLFPGGATDTQYF.

V and J are TRBV28 and TRBJ2-3; D is undetermined. Germline-derived CDR1 and CDR2 are MDHEN and SYDVKM. The CDR3 is made up of 13 amino acids. V was trimmed by 5 bases and J by 4 bases, leaving 10 bases between them. The CDR3 DNA is TGTGCCAGCAGTATTGACTGGGCAGATACGCAGTATTTT. It translates to CASSIDWADTQYF.

The chain couples TRBV5-6 to TRBJ1-1; no clear D. V was trimmed by 5 bases and J by 6 bases, leaving 14 bases between them. The CDR3 has 13 residues. Germline CDR1 is SGHDT and CDR2 is YYEEEE. DNA of the CDR3: TGTGCCAGCAGTTATGACAACGAGCCTGAAGCTTTCTTT. Amino acids: CASSYDNEPEAFF. Looking up the rest from reference TRBV5-6 and TRBJ1-1 gives the full variable domain: DAGVTQSPTHLIKTRGQQVTLRCSPKSGHDTVSWYQQALGQGPQFIFQYYEEEERQRGNFPDRFSGHQFPNYSSELNVNALLLGDSALYLCASSYDNEPEAFFGQGTRLTVV.

Only a few counts were recorded for this clone. The genes are TRBV19 and TRBJ1-3; unclear D gene. The CDR3 has 16 residues. Trimming left V 0 bases short and J 0 bases short, with 9 bases between. Germline CDR1 reads LNHDA; CDR2 reads SQIVND (reference sequence). The chain's CDR3 is CASSIEGLSSGNTIYF. The CDR3 DNA reads as TGTGCCAGTAGTATAGAGGGCCTTAGCTCTGGAAACACCATATATTTT. The full variable domain, with the rest looked up from reference TRBV19 and TRBJ1-3, is DGGITQSPKYLFRKEGQNVTLSCEQNLNHDAMYWYRQDPGQGLRLIYYSQIVNDFQKGDIAEGYSVSREKKESFPLTVTSAQKNPTAFYLCASSIEGLSSGNTIYFGEGSWLTVV.

This chain connects TRBV19 to TRBJ2-7; the D gene is possibly TRBD1 (6 bases). V lost 7 bases to trimming and J lost 4 bases, with 14 bases between them. There are 13 residues in the CDR3. The germline gives CDR1 LNHDA, CDR2 SQIVND (reference sequence). CDR3 coding DNA: TGTGCCAGTAAAGGACAGAGCCGTTACGAGCAGTACTTC. Protein sequence: CASKGQSRYEQYF.

This clone was seen a handful of times. The chain combines TRBV9 with TRBJ1-6, with 7 bases matching TRBD1. The CDR3 has 15 residues. The V segment lost 4 bases and the J segment 5 bases; nucleotides outside the gene matches: 6. Germline CDR1 is SGDLS and CDR2 is YYNGEE. CDR3 DNA sequence: TGTGCCAGCAGCCCGGAAGGGGGCGATAATTCACCCCTCCACTTT. Protein product: CASSPEGGDNSPLHF.

The chain employs TRBV3-1 (or the pseudogene TRBV3-2) and TRBJ2-5; D might be TRBD2 (5 bases). The CDR3 covers 13 residues. CDR1 LGHDT and CDR2 YNNKEL come from the germline V gene (reference sequence). Between the trimmed V and J ends, which lost 8 bases and 5 bases, there was a span of 15 bases. This CDR3 is CASGGSDWETQYF. CDR3 coding DNA: TGTGCCAGCGGTGGGAGCGACTGGGAGACCCAGTACTTC.

The chain links TRBV2 to TRBJ1-6, with TRBD1 matching over 11 bases. Looked up from germline, CDR1 is SNHLY and CDR2 is FYNNEI. The CDR3 sequence is 14 residues long. The V segment lost 6 bases and the J segment 9 bases; nucleotides outside the gene matches: 4. The CDR3 bases are TGTGCCAGCAGGGCCGGGACAGGGGGTTCACCCCTCCACTTT. This gives the protein CASRAGTGGSPLHF.

V and J are TRBV11-2 and TRBJ1-5; maybe TRBD1 (5 bases). This CDR3 is 16 amino acids long. The V end lost 2 bases, the J end lost 6 bases, and 17 bases lay between the germline ends. The germline CDR1 and CDR2 sequences are SGHAT and FQNNGV. The CDR3 coding sequence is TGTGCCAGCAGCTTATCCGGGCAGGGCTGGGGTCAGCCCCAGCATTTT. Protein: CASSLSGQGWGQPQHF.

There are many counts of this clone. The chain links TRBV5-6 to TRBJ1-2; the match to TRBD1 covers 11 bases. The ends lost 3 bases at V and 2 bases at J; junction bases unmatched: 0. Germline CDR1 is SGHDT and CDR2 is YYEEEE. This CDR3 comprises 14 residues. CDR3 loop: CASSWDRGNYGYTF. Written as DNA, the CDR3 is TGTGCCAGCAGCTGGGACAGGGGGAACTATGGCTACACCTTC.

A few counts support this clone. The V call is TRBV4-1, the J call TRBJ1-1; 11 bases map to TRBD1. This CDR3 region has 14 residues. V shed 4 bases and J 7 bases; nucleotides not matched to a gene: 5. The germline CDR1 and CDR2 sequences are MGHRA and YSYEKL. In DNA form, the CDR3 reads TGCGCCAGCAGCCCCGGACAGGGGGCGGGTGAAGCTTTCTTT. It yields the protein CASSPGQGAGEAFF.

The chain is built from TRBV19 and TRBJ1-2; 8 bases are a match to TRBD1. CDR3 length: 13 amino acids. V shed 5 bases, J shed 8 bases, and the junction held 7 bases outside the gene matches. CDR1 and CDR2 from the germline V gene are LNHDA and SQIVND (reference sequence). In DNA form, the CDR3 reads TGTGCCAGTAGTTTGGACAGGGCCTTGGGCTACACCTTC. The encoded protein is CASSLDRALGYTF.

The rearrangement links TRBV7-3 to TRBJ1-2; possible D gene TRBD1, 5 bases. The V end was cut by 0 bases, the J end by 3 bases, with 8 bases between. Germline V gives CDR1 SGHTA, CDR2 FQGTGA. This CDR3 is built from 14 residues. The CDR3 DNA reads TGTGCCAGCAGCTTAACAGGGGCAGACTATGGCTACACCTTC. Its protein is CASSLTGADYGYTF.

This clone was seen only once. The chain couples TRBV20-1 to TRBJ2-7; TRBD1 might be the D (5 bases). Trimming took off 4 bases at V and 5 bases at J, with 18 bases between the two ends. This CDR3 comprises 14 residues. Germline V gene lookup returns CDR1 DFQATT and CDR2 SNEGSKA (reference sequence). CDR3 nucleotides: TGCAGTGCTACTGACTGGACACCCGAGGACGAGCAGTACTTC. Its translation: CSATDWTPEDEQYF.

In its sample, this clone was seen once. The genes are TRBV2 and TRBJ2-5; D is unresolved. V shed 7 bases and J shed 2 bases, with 11 bases lying between them. Germline V gene sequence: CDR1 SNHLY, CDR2 FYNNEI. CDR3 length: 13 amino acids. The CDR3 protein is CASMSGPQETQYF. The CDR3, as DNA: TGTGCCAGCATGAGTGGGCCGCAAGAGACCCAGTACTTC.

On this clone: Other DNA sequences of this sample code for an identical CDR3. The V gene is TRBV6-5, the J gene TRBJ2-7, with D maybe TRBD2 (5 bases). In germline, CDR1 is MNHEY, CDR2 SVGAGI. With 0 bases removed from V and 2 bases from J, the gap between germline ends came to 8 bases. CDR3 length: 14 residues. CDR3 sequence (DNA): TGTGCCAGCAGTTACTCCCGGGGTCCCTACGAGCAGTACTTC. Translating it yields CASSYSRGPYEQYF.

With respect to this clone: Additional DNA sequences in this sample encode the identical CDR3. The chain combines TRBV18 with TRBJ1-1; the match to TRBD1 covers 9 bases. Trimming removed 6 bases from V and 2 bases from J; junction bases left unmatched: 4. Germline CDR1 reads KGHSH; CDR2 reads LQKENI. The CDR3 covers 14 residues. The CDR3 protein is CASSPTGGNTEAFF. In DNA, the CDR3 is TGTGCCAGCTCTCCGACAGGGGGAAACACTGAAGCTTTCTTT.

This clone was seen once. The chain uses TRBV9 and TRBJ2-3; D unclear. The CDR3 covers 16 residues. Germline V CDR1 and CDR2: SGDLS, YYNGEE. With 0 bases removed from V and 0 bases from J, the gap between germline ends came to 11 bases. The CDR3 DNA reads TGTGCCAGCAGCGTAGGTGGTAGCACCAGCACAGATACGCAGTATTTT. It yields the protein CASSVGGSTSTDTQYF.

The gene calls are TRBV9 and TRBJ2-5; 15 bases match TRBD2. Germline V gene data show CDR1 as SGDLS and CDR2 as YYNGEE. Trimming at V came to 0 bases and at J to 2 bases, leaving 5 bases not matched to a gene. The CDR3 spans 18 residues. The CDR3 nucleotides read TGTGCCAGCAGCGTAGGAGGGACTAGCGGGGGGTGGCAAGAGACCCAGTACTTC. Its protein product is CASSVGGTSGGWQETQYF.

The V and J genes are TRBV7-8 and TRBJ1-5; D is unclear. The germline V and J ends were trimmed by 3 bases and 7 bases, with 7 bases remaining between them. The CDR3 loop spans 12 amino acids. The germline V gene encodes CDR1 SGHVS and CDR2 FQNEAQ. CDR3 protein: CASSFFSQPQHF. The DNA of the CDR3 is TGTGCCAGCAGCTTTTTTAGCCAGCCCCAGCATTTT.

This chain uses TRBV7-8 with TRBJ1-2; tentative D call: TRBD1 (5 bases). V gave up 3 bases and J gave up 5 bases, with 16 bases separating them. The CDR3 has 15 amino acids. Looked up from germline, CDR1 is SGHVS and CDR2 is FQNEAQ. The CDR3 sequence is CASSLAAGPSYGYTF. The CDR3 DNA follows: TGTGCCAGCAGCTTGGCCGCAGGGCCTTCGTATGGCTACACCTTC.

The genes are TRBV7-2 and TRBJ2-4; tentatively, D is TRBD2 (5 bases). CDR1 is SGHTA and CDR2 is FQGNSA in the germline V gene. CDR3 length equals 14 residues. V was clipped by 3 bases and J by 8 bases, with 14 bases between them. For the CDR3, the DNA is TGTGCCAGCAGCTTCGGAGGCCTACCGTACATTCAGTACTTC. Encoded protein: CASSFGGLPYIQYF.

This chain connects TRBV9 to TRBJ1-3; D call uncertain. From germline, CDR1 is SGDLS and CDR2 YYNGEE. The CDR3 spans 15 residues. V lost 1 base and J 4 bases, leaving 12 bases between the germline ends. The DNA for the CDR3 is TGTGCCAGCAGCGTACAAGGACTGAGGGGAAACACCATATATTTT. Its translation is CASSVQGLRGNTIYF.

This clone was counted between two and nine times. The chain joins TRBV6-5 to TRBJ1-1, with D tentatively TRBD1 (5 bases). V shed 2 bases and J shed 1 base, with 14 bases lying between them. Per germline, CDR1 MNHEY and CDR2 SVGAGI. The CDR3 is 16 amino acids. CDR3 bases: TGTGCCAGCAGTTACAACCGCAGGGAGGGGAACACTGAAGCTTTCTTT. It is translated as CASSYNRREGNTEAFF.

The chain has TRBV11-2 and TRBJ1-5; possibly TRBD1 for D (5 bases). Trimming left V 2 bases short and J 6 bases short, with 11 bases between. The germline V gene encodes CDR1 SGHAT and CDR2 FQNNGV. The CDR3 length is 14 residues. The CDR3 coding sequence is TGTGCCAGCAGCTTATCGGGGGATACTCAGCCCCAGCATTTT. It yields the protein CASSLSGDTQPQHF.

The rearrangement joins TRBV2 to TRBJ2-7; tentatively, D is TRBD2 (5 bases). CDR3 length equals 13 residues. The V gene lost 7 bases and the J gene lost 6 bases, with 16 bases spanning the gap. Germline V gene sequence: CDR1 SNHLY, CDR2 FYNNEI. The CDR3 loop is CASKEAEGSEQYF. The CDR3 DNA reads as TGTGCCAGCAAAGAAGCTGAGGGTTCCGAGCAGTACTTC.